Reported below is one TCR beta chain. The CDR3 has 16 residues. With 4 bases clipped from V and 0 bases from J, the junction kept 6 bases outside the gene matches. Germline V gives CDR1 SGHRS, CDR2 YFSETQ. Clinical history as reported by participants underpinned cohort assignment. Authors' methods: Reference gene primer amplification in the assay estimated nucleated cell counts. Here immunoSEQ multiplex PCR was the method, and the copy in TCRdb shows in-frame clones only, minus some. The DNA gave D and trimming, while V, J and clone size come from that table. The sample lists about 220,000 clones, 88% occurring once. The data were taken from a study of blood T cell repertoires in COVID-19.

Sample: PBMCs or T cells enriched from blood (not recorded which). The V and J genes are TRBV5-1 and TRBJ1-4; 7 nucleotides match TRBD1. The sequence derives from a woman in her 50s with acute COVID-19. CDR3 DNA sequence: TGCGCCAGCAGCAGAGGACAGGAGGCAACTAATGAAAAACTGTTTTTT. Its translation: CASSRGQEATNEKLFF.